The rows below give T cell receptor beta chains drawn from one sample of a study of blood T cell repertoires in COVID-19. Libraries were prepared by immunoSEQ multiplex PCR; TCRdb keeps only in-frame clonotypes and omits some of them. Among roughly 250,000 clones listed, 88% were seen once. Sequenced input: peripheral blood. All receptors come from a middle-aged woman who had recovered from COVID-19. CDR3s include the opening cysteine and the closing phenylalanine or tryptophan. A D gene is named only where the DNA matches it firmly. Clone size, where shown, is once, few, many, or a class for clones that have expanded.

V gene: TRBV27; clone size: NA; J gene: TRBJ2-3; D gene: TRBD2; CDR3 protein: CASSSPSGTSTDTQYF; CDR3 DNA: TGTGCCAGCAGTTCCCCCTCCGGGACTAGTACAGATACGCAGTATTTT
V gene: TRBV3-1/TRBV3-2; clone size: once; J gene: TRBJ1-1; D gene: NA; CDR3 protein: CASSQGLGRNTEAFF; CDR3 DNA: TGTGCCAGCAGCCAAGGTCTGGGCAGAAACACTGAAGCTTTCTTT
V gene: TRBV10-3; clone size: NA; J gene: TRBJ1-4; D gene: TRBD1; CDR3 protein: CATRDRDGNEKLFF; CDR3 DNA: TGTGCCACCCGGGACAGGGATGGTAATGAAAAACTGTTTTTT
V gene: TRBV27; clone size: few; J gene: TRBJ1-1; D gene: NA; CDR3 protein: CASSLGGTAVPEAFF; CDR3 DNA: TGTGCCAGCAGTTTAGGCGGGACGGCCGTCCCTGAAGCTTTCTTT
V gene: TRBV19; clone size: NA; J gene: TRBJ2-7; D gene: NA; CDR3 protein: CASNGVRGYEQYF; CDR3 DNA: TGTGCCAGTAATGGTGTGCGGGGCTACGAGCAGTACTTC
V gene: TRBV30; clone size: NA; J gene: TRBJ2-7; D gene: TRBD1; CDR3 protein: CAWRGQVHEQYF; CDR3 DNA: TGTGCCTGGCGGGGACAGGTCCACGAGCAGTACTTC
V gene: TRBV2; clone size: NA; J gene: TRBJ2-4; D gene: TRBD2; CDR3 protein: CASSGGHGLAGGIQYF; CDR3 DNA: TGTGCCAGCAGCGGAGGGCACGGGCTAGCGGGGGGCATTCAGTACTTC
V gene: TRBV5-6; clone size: NA; J gene: TRBJ1-2; D gene: TRBD1; CDR3 protein: CASSPTWGQGAFGYTF; CDR3 DNA: TGTGCCAGCAGCCCTACCTGGGGACAGGGGGCGTTTGGCTACACCTTC
V gene: TRBV2; clone size: NA; J gene: TRBJ2-1; D gene: TRBD1; CDR3 protein: CASRGDRGTDEQFF; CDR3 DNA: TGTGCCAGCAGGGGGGACAGGGGAACGGATGAGCAGTTCTTC
V gene: TRBV25-1; clone size: NA; J gene: TRBJ1-2; D gene: NA; CDR3 protein: CASRGREDGYTF; CDR3 DNA: TGTGCCAGCAGGGGCAGGGAAGACGGCTACACCTTC
V gene: TRBV7-2; clone size: NA; J gene: TRBJ1-2; D gene: NA; CDR3 protein: CASSPPLGTQGYTF; CDR3 DNA: TGTGCCAGCAGCCCCCCCCTGGGCACCCAGGGCTACACCTTC
V gene: TRBV10-3; clone size: NA; J gene: TRBJ2-3; D gene: NA; CDR3 protein: CAISESRSGGTDTQYF; CDR3 DNA: TGTGCCATCAGTGAGTCAAGGAGCGGAGGCACAGATACGCAGTATTTT
V gene: TRBV5-1; clone size: NA; J gene: TRBJ2-1; D gene: TRBD2; CDR3 protein: CASSLGSGGYNEQFF; CDR3 DNA: TGCGCCAGCAGCTTGGGTAGCGGGGGATACAATGAGCAGTTCTTC
V gene: TRBV9; clone size: NA; J gene: TRBJ2-3; D gene: NA; CDR3 protein: CASSALGGGDTQYF; CDR3 DNA: TGTGCCAGCAGCGCACTAGGGGGTGGTGATACGCAGTATTTT
V gene: TRBV6-5; clone size: NA; J gene: TRBJ1-1; D gene: TRBD1; CDR3 protein: CASGDRGQGTEAFF; CDR3 DNA: TGTGCCAGCGGCGACAGGGGCCAGGGGACTGAAGCTTTCTTT
V gene: TRBV3-1/TRBV3-2; clone size: NA; J gene: TRBJ2-1; D gene: TRBD2; CDR3 protein: CASSQHPGTAGGPYNEQFF; CDR3 DNA: TGTGCCAGCAGCCAACACCCCGGGACGGCGGGAGGCCCCTACAATGAGCAGTTCTTC